These 21 T cell receptor beta chains were sequenced from one sample in a study of blood T cell repertoires in COVID-19. Produced via immunoSEQ multiplex PCR; TCRdb's table is partial and in-frame only. Of about 50,000 clones in the sample, 86% were seen once. Sequenced input: peripheral blood. The receptors originated from a man aged 60 to 75 with active or convalescent COVID-19.

The J gene is TRBJ2-1, the V gene TRBV7-2; 13 bases are shared with TRBD2. With 4 bases clipped from V and 4 bases from J, the junction kept 10 bases outside the gene matches. The CDR3 contains 18 residues. Germline CDR1 and CDR2: SGHTA and FQGNSA. CDR3 sequence: CASSSPLTSGGAYNEQFF. The CDR3 DNA reads as TGTGCCAGCAGCTCACCCCTCACTAGCGGGGGGGCGTACAATGAGCAGTTCTTC.

The gene calls are TRBV20-1 and TRBJ2-7, with D unclear. Germline V gene data show CDR1 as DFQATT and CDR2 as SNEGSKA (reference sequence). Trimming took off 3 bases at V and 2 bases at J, with 5 bases between the two ends. The length of the CDR3 is 11 residues. The CDR3 region is CSASQAYEQYF. As DNA, the CDR3 is TGCAGTGCTAGCCAGGCCTACGAGCAGTACTTC.

The genes are TRBV5-6 and TRBJ1-1, with D maybe TRBD1 (6 bases). Germline CDR1 and CDR2: SGHDT and YYEEEE. V lost 4 bases and J lost 1, with 11 bases in between. The CDR3 contains 14 residues. The CDR3: CASSEDRQNTEAFF. Here the CDR3 DNA reads TGTGCCAGCAGCGAGGACAGACAGAACACTGAAGCTTTCTTT.

V is TRBV3-1 (or the pseudogene TRBV3-2) and J is TRBJ2-3, with 7 bases lining up with TRBD2. CDR1 LGHDT and CDR2 YNNKEL come from the germline V gene (reference sequence). Trimming removed 4 bases from V and 3 bases from J; junction bases left unmatched: 10. CDR3 length equals 16 residues. CDR3 sequence reads: CASSPDAGERTDTQYF. CDR3 nucleotides: TGTGCCAGCAGCCCTGACGCGGGGGAAAGGACAGATACGCAGTATTTT.

The chain carries TRBV5-5 and TRBJ1-6, with D possibly being TRBD1 (5 bases). Trimming pared 4 bases from V and 13 bases from J, leaving 21 bases between. Germline V gene lookup returns CDR1 SGHKS and CDR2 YYEKEE (reference sequence). The CDR3 is 15 residues long. The CDR3 here is CASSPEGPPGAPLHF. As DNA, the CDR3 is TGTGCCAGCAGCCCGGAGGGGCCCCCCGGTGCGCCCCTCCACTTT.

This sequence joins TRBV28 and TRBJ2-3; 8 nucleotides line up with TRBD1. Germline loops: CDR1 MDHEN, CDR2 SYDVKM. The CDR3 is 14 residues long. Trimming at V came to 6 bases and at J to 2 bases, leaving 4 bases not matched to a gene. The CDR3: CASRGQGTTDTQYF. CDR3 coding DNA: TGTGCCAGCAGAGGACAGGGCACCACAGATACGCAGTATTTT.

This clone has only a few counts. This chain joins TRBV4-1 and TRBJ2-2; perhaps TRBD2 as D (6 bases). Trimming pared 0 bases from V and 6 bases from J, leaving 8 bases between. This CDR3 contains 14 residues. The V gene's germline CDR1 is MGHRA and CDR2 YSYEKL. For the CDR3, the DNA is TGCGCCAGCAGCCAAGATAGCGGCCCCGGGGAGCTGTTTTTT. The encoded protein is CASSQDSGPGELFF.

This clone is labeled as medium-sized (0.01 to 0.1%). The CDR3 spells CASSYSVSTYEQYF. CDR3 bases: TGTGCCTCATCCTATTCCGTGAGCACCTACGAGCAGTACTTC. V is TRBV30 and J is TRBJ2-7, with D unresolved. There are 14 residues in the CDR3. The germline V and J ends were trimmed by 7 bases and 2 bases, with 18 bases remaining between them. Germline values: CDR1 GTSNPN, CDR2 SVGIG (reference sequence).

The chain uses TRBV24-1 and TRBJ2-3; 8 positions match TRBD2. Germline CDR1 KGHDR, CDR2 SFDVKD. J was trimmed by 4 bases and V by 6 bases; bases with no gene match: 11. CDR3 length: 16 amino acids. DNA of the CDR3: TGTGCCACCAGTCCGACCAGCGGGGGTGGGGCAGATACGCAGTATTTT. This encodes CATSPTSGGGADTQYF.

The chain has TRBV2 and TRBJ1-6; D gene unclear. The CDR3 contains 12 residues. Trimming shortened V by 1 base and J by 9 bases, and 4 bases separated the two germline ends. From germline, CDR1 is SNHLY and CDR2 FYNNEI. CDR3: CASSEVSSPLHF. The CDR3 DNA reads as TGTGCCAGCAGTGAAGTTAGTTCACCCCTCCACTTT.

As to this clone: No DNA is shown, since the ends of the CDR3 on it are uncertain; the CDR3 is the one TCRdb lists. The J gene is TRBJ1-1, the V gene TRBV28; the table names TRBD1, a call not compared with the DNA. Germline loops: CDR1 MDHEN, CDR2 SYDVKM. With termini counted, the CDR3 has 15 amino acids. CDR3 loop: CASSLSVGQGSPSSF.

The genes are TRBV7-2 and TRBJ2-7; D remains ambiguous. The V end lost 3 bases, the J end lost 6 bases, and 9 bases lay between the germline ends. The CDR3 is 12 residues long. From germline, CDR1 is SGHTA and CDR2 FQGNSA. The CDR3, as DNA: TGTGCCAGCAGCTTCTGGGCGAGCGAGCAGTACTTC. This encodes CASSFWASEQYF.

The V call is TRBV5-6, the J call TRBJ1-5; the match to TRBD1 covers 7 bases. The length of the CDR3 is 14 residues. Germline assignment: CDR1 SGHDT and CDR2 YYEEEE. The ends lost 0 bases at V and 6 bases at J; junction bases unmatched: 3. The CDR3 bases are TGTGCCAGCAGCTTGGGGGGGGACAGTCAGCCCCAGCATTTT. It is translated as CASSLGGDSQPQHF.

The chain carries TRBV2 and TRBJ1-1; D not resolved. Germline assignment: CDR1 SNHLY and CDR2 FYNNEI. V lost 5 bases and J lost 5, with 9 bases in between. This CDR3 has 12 amino acids. CDR3 in DNA: TGTGCCAGCAGTCCGGTTACTACTGAAGCTTTCTTT. It encodes CASSPVTTEAFF.

This clone was found a few times. This sequence joins TRBV18 and TRBJ1-5; D unresolved. Deletions cut 3 bases from V and 3 bases from J, with 12 bases between. In germline, CDR1 is KGHSH, CDR2 LQKENI. CDR3 length equals 15 residues. The CDR3 nucleotides read TGTGCCAGCTCACCGTTACCGCAGGCCAATCAGCCCCAGCATTTT. Translated: CASSPLPQANQPQHF.

The chain uses TRBV30 and TRBJ1-4; D gene uncertain. Trimming took 2 bases from V and 8 from J, leaving 15 bases between them. The CDR3 contains 14 residues. The germline V gene has CDR1 GTSNPN and CDR2 SVGIG (reference sequence). The chain's CDR3 is CAWSRWPSGEKLFF. As DNA, the CDR3 is TGTGCCTGGAGTCGGTGGCCGAGCGGGGAAAAACTGTTTTTT. Using reference TRBV30 and TRBJ1-4 for the parts outside the CDR3, the full variable domain is SQTIHQWPATLVQPVGSPLSLECTVEGTSNPNLYWYRQAAGRGLQLLFYSVGIGQISSEVPQNLSASRPQDRQFILSSKKLLLSDSGFYLCAWSRWPSGEKLFFGSGTQLSVL.

This chain joins TRBV30 and TRBJ1-4; D not resolved. The CDR3 is 16 amino acids. Germline V gene data show CDR1 as GTSNPN and CDR2 as SVGIG (reference sequence). The ends were cut back, 0 bases at V and 3 bases at J, with 14 bases in the middle. The CDR3 DNA reads as TGTGCCTGGAGTGTTTCGGTCTTTTCTGCTAATGAAAAACTGTTTTTT. Protein product: CAWSVSVFSANEKLFF.

CDR3 nucleotide sequence: TGTGCCAGCAGCCTAGTCCAGGTTAATGAGCAGTTCTTC. Translation: CASSLVQVNEQFF. This chain links TRBV7-8 with TRBJ2-1; D is unclear. The V end lost 5 bases, the J end lost 7 bases, and 12 bases lay between the germline ends. This CDR3 spans 13 amino acids. In germline, CDR1 is SGHVS, CDR2 FQNEAQ.

This rearrangement joins TRBV5-1 to TRBJ2-3, with D possibly TRBD1 on 6 matching bases. This CDR3 is 12 amino acids long. The germline CDR1 and CDR2 sequences are SGHRS and YFSETQ. Trimming shortened V by 4 bases and J by 6 bases, and 9 bases separated the two germline ends. CDR3 amino acids: CASSLRGDTQYF. CDR3 nucleotide sequence: TGCGCCAGCAGCCTCAGGGGTGATACGCAGTATTTT.

The rearrangement links TRBV5-1 to TRBJ1-4; 7 bases agree with TRBD1. Germline V gene sequence: CDR1 SGHRS, CDR2 YFSETQ. The CDR3 runs to 16 residues. The junction had 11 bases not matched to a gene; V was cut back by 5 bases and J by 4 bases. The CDR3 region has the DNA TGCGCCAGCAGTAGGACAGGAAGCTCACGTAATGAAAAACTGTTTTTT. This translates into CASSRTGSSRNEKLFF. Full variable domain (remainder filled in from reference TRBV5-1 and TRBJ1-4): KAGVTQTPRYLIKTRGQQVTLSCSPISGHRSVSWYQQTPGQGLQFLFEYFSETQRNKGNFPGRFSGRQFSNSRSEMNVSTLELGDSALYLCASSRTGSSRNEKLFFGSGTQLSVL.

This clone was counted once. V usage is TRBV11-2 and J usage is TRBJ2-5; D may be TRBD2 (7 bases). The V and J ends lost 3 bases and 7 bases respectively, with 15 bases between them. The CDR3 extends over 14 amino acids. Germline assignment: CDR1 SGHAT and CDR2 FQNNGV. The CDR3 spells CASSLGAGARTQYF. The CDR3 bases are TGTGCCAGCAGCTTGGGGGCGGGAGCAAGGACCCAGTACTTC.